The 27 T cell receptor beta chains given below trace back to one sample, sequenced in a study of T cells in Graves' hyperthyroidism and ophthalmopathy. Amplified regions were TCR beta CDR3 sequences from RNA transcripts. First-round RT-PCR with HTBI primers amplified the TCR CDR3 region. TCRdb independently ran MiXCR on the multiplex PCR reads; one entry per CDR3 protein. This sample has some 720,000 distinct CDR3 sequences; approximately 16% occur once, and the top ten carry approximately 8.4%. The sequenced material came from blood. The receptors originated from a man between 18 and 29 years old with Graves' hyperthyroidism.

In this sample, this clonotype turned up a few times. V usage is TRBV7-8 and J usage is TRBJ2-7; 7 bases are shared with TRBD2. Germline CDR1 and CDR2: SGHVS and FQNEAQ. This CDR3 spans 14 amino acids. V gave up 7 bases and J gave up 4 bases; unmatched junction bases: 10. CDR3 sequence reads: CASTSSGTLYEQYF. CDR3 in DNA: TGTGCCAGCACCTCCAGCGGGACGCTTTACGAGCAGTACTTC. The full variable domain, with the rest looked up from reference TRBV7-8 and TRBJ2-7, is GAGVSQSPRYKVAKRGQDVALRCDPISGHVSLFWYQQALGQGPEFLTYFQNEAQLDKSGLPSDRFFAERPEGSVSTLKIQRTQQEDSAVYLCASTSSGTLYEQYFGPGTRLTVT.

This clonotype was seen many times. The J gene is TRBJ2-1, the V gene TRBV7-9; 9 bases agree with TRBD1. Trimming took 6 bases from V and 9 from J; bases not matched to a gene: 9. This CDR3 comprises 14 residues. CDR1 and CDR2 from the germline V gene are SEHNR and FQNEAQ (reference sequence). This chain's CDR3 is CASSLNRGLIEQFF. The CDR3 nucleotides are TGTGCCAGCAGTCTAAACAGGGGGCTAATTGAGCAGTTCTTC.

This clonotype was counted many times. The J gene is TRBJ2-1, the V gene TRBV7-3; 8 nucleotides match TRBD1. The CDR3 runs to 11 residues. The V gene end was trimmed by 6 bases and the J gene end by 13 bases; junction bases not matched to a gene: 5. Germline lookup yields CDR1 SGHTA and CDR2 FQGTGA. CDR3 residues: CASSSGQGQFF. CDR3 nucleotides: TGTGCCAGCAGTTCCGGACAGGGTCAGTTCTTC.

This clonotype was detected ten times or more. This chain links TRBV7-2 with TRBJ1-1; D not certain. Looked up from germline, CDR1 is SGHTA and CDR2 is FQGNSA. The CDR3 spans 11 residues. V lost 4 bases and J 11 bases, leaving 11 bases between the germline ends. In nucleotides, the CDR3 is TGTGCCAGCAGCTATCCGGGAGTCGCTTTCTTT. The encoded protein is CASSYPGVAFF.

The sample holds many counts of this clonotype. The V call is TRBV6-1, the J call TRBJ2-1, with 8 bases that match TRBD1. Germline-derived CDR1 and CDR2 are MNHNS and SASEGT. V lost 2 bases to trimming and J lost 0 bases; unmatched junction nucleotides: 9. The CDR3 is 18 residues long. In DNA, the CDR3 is TGTGCCAGCAGTGAATGGGAGACAGGGGTCGGCTCCTACAATGAGCAGTTCTTC. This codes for CASSEWETGVGSYNEQFF.

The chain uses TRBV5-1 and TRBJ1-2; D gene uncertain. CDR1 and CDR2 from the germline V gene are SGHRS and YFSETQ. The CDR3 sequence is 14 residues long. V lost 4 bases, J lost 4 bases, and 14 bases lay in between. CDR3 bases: TGCGCCAGCAGCCCCGGAGGTCCGCGCTATGGCTACACCTTC. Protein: CASSPGGPRYGYTF.

The CDR3 sequence is CASSTPLAGGPSSYNEQFF. For the CDR3, the DNA is TGTGCCAGTAGTACCCCCCTAGCGGGAGGGCCGAGCTCCTACAATGAGCAGTTCTTC. V usage is TRBV19 and J usage is TRBJ2-1; 12 nucleotides agree with TRBD2. Germline V gene data show CDR1 as LNHDA and CDR2 as SQIVND (reference sequence). V shed 4 bases, J shed 0 bases, and the junction held 10 bases outside the gene matches. The CDR3 sequence is 19 residues long.

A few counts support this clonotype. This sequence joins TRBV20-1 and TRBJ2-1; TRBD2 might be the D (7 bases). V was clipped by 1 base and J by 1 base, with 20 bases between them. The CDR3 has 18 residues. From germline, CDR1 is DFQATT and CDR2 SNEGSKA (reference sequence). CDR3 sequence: CSARGGGGRERSYNEQFF. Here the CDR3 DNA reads TGCAGTGCTAGAGGAGGGGGTGGGCGGGAGAGGTCCTACAATGAGCAGTTCTTC.

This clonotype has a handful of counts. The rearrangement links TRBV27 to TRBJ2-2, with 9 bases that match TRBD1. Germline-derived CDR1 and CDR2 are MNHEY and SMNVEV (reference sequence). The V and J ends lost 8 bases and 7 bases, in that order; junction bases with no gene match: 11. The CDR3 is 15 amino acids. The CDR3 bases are TGTGCCAGCGGTCCCGGGACAGGGATTTTCGGGGAGCTGTTTTTT. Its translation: CASGPGTGIFGELFF.

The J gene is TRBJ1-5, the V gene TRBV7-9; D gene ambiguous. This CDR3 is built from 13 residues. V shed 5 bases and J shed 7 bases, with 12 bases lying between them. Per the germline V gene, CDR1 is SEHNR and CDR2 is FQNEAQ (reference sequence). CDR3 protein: CASSPSTGQPQHF. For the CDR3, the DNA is TGTGCCAGCAGCCCCTCCACTGGACAGCCCCAGCATTTT.

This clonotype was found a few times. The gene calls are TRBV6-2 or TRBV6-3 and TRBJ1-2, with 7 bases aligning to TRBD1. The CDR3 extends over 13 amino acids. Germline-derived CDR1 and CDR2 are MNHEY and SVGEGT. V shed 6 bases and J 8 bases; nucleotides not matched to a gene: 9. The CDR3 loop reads CASSHDPGQGYTF. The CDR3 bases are TGTGCCAGCAGCCATGATCCGGGACAGGGCTACACCTTC.

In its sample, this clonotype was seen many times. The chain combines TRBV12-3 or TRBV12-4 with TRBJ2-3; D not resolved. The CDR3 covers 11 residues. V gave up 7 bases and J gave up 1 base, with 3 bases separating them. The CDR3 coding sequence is TGTGCCAGCATGCGCACAGATACGCAGTATTTT. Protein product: CASMRTDTQYF.

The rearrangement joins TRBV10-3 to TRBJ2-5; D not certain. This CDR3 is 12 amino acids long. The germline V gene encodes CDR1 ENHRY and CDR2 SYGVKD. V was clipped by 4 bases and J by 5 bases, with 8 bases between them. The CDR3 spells CAISASAETQYF. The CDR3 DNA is TGTGCCATCAGTGCTTCCGCGGAGACCCAGTACTTC.

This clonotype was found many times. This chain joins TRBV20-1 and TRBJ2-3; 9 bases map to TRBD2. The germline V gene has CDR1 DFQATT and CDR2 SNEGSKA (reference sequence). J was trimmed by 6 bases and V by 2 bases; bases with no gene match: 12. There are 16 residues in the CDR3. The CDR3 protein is CSARKTSGRGWDTQYF. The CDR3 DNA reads TGCAGTGCTAGAAAGACTAGCGGACGAGGGTGGGATACGCAGTATTTT.

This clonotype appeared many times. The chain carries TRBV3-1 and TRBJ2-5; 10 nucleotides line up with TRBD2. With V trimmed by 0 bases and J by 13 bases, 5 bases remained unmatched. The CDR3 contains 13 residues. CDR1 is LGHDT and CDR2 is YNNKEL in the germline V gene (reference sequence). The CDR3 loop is CASSQDSSGRVYF. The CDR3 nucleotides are TGTGCCAGCAGCCAAGATTCGAGCGGGAGGGTGTACTTC.

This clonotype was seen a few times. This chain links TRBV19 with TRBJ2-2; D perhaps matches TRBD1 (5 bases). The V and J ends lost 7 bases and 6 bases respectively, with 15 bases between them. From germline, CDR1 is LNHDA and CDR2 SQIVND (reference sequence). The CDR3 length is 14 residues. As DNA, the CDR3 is TGTGCCAGTACGATTGGGCAGGGCGCCGGGGAGCTGTTTTTT. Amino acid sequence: CASTIGQGAGELFF.

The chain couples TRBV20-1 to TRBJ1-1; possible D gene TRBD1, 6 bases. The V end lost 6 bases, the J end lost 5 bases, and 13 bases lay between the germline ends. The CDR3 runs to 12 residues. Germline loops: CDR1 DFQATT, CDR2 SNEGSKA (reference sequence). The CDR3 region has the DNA TGCAGTGCCCGAGCGGGGGCAACTGAAGCTTTCTTT. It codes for CSARAGATEAFF.

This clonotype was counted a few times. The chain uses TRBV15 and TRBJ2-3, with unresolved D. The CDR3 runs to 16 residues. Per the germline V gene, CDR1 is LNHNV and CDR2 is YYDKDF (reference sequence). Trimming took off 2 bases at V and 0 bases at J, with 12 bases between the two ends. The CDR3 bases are TGTGCCACCAGCAGATTTGGGAAAACTAGCACAGATACGCAGTATTTT. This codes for CATSRFGKTSTDTQYF.

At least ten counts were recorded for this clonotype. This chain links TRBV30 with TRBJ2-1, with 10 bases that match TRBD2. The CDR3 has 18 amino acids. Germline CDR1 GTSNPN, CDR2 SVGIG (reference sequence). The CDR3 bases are TGTGCTCTGGGGCGGGGGGCCAGCGGGAGGGTCTCCTACAATGAGCAGTTCTTC. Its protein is CALGRGASGRVSYNEQFF.

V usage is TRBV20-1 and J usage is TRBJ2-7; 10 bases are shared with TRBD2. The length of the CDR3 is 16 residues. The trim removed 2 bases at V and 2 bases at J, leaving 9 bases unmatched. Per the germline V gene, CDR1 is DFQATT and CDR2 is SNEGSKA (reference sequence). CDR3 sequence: CSARPSSGRSTYEQYF. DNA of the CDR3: TGCAGTGCTAGACCTTCTAGCGGGAGATCTACCTACGAGCAGTACTTC.

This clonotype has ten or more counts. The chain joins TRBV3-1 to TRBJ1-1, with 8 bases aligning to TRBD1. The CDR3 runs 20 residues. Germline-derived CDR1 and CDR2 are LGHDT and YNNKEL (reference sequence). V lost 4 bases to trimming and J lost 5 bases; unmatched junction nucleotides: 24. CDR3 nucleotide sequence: TGTGCCAGCAGCCCTTCTTGGGGGAGGACAGGGAAAAAGAGAGGGACTGAAGCTTTCTTT. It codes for CASSPSWGRTGKKRGTEAFF.

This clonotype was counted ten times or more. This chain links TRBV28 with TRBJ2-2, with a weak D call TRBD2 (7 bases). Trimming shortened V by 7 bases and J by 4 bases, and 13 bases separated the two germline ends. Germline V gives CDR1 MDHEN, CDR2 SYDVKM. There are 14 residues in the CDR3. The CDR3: CASTEGGSTGELFF. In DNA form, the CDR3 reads TGTGCCAGCACCGAGGGGGGGAGCACCGGGGAGCTGTTTTTT.

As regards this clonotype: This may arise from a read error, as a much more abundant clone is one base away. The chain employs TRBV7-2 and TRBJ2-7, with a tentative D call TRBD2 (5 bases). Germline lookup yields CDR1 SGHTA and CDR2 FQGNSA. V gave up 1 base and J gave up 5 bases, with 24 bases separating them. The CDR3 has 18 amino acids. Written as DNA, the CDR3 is TGTGCCAGCAGCTTAGATCAATGGGCGGGTGCAGGATGGGACGAGCAGTACTTC. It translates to CASSLDQWAGAGWDEQYF. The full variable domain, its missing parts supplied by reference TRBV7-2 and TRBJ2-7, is GAGVSQSPSNKVTEKGKDVELRCDPISGHTALYWYRQSLGQGLEFLIYFQGNSAPDKSGLPSDRFSAERTGGSVSTLTIQRTQQEDSAVYLCASSLDQWAGAGWDEQYFGPGTRLTVT.

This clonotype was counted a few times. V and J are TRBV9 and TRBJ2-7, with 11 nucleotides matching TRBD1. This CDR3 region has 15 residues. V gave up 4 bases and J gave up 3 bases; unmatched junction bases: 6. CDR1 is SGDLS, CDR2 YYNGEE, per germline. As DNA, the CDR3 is TGTGCCAGCAGCCCCCAGGACAGGGGGCGCTACGAGCAGTACTTC. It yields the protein CASSPQDRGRYEQYF. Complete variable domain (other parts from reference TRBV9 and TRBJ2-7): DSGVTQTPKHLITATGQRVTLRCSPRSGDLSVYWYQQSLDQGLQFLIQYYNGEERAKGNILERFSAQQFPDLHSELNLSSLELGDSALYFCASSPQDRGRYEQYFGPGTRLTVT.

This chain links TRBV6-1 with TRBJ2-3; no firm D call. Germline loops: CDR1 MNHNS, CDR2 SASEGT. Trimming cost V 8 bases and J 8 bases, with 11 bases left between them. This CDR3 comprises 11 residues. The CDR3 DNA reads TGTGCCAGCGGCAGCTTGGGTACGCAGTATTTT. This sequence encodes CASGSLGTQYF.

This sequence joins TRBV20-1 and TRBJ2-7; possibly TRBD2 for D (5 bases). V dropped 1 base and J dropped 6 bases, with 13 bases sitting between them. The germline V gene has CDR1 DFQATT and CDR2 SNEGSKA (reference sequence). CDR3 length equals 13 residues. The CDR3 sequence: CSARVPRAGEQYF. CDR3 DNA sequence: TGCAGTGCTAGAGTTCCGAGGGCCGGCGAGCAGTACTTC.

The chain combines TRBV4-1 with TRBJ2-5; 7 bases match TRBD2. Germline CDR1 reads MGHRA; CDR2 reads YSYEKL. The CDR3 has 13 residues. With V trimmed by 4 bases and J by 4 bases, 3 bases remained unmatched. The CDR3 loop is CASSRPGGETQYF. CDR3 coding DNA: TGCGCCAGCAGCCGACCGGGAGGAGAGACCCAGTACTTC.